The 10 T cell receptor beta chains below all came from one sample that was sequenced in a study of blood T cell repertoires in COVID-19. Method: immunoSEQ multiplex PCR; TCRdb's copy keeps in-frame clones and lacks some. The sample shows 300,000 to 350,000 clones, 80% to 90% of them seen only once. Source material: PBMCs or T cells enriched from blood (not recorded which). The receptors were gathered from a man younger than 40 who had recovered from COVID-19.

Worth noting for this clone: Other DNA sequences in this specimen translate into the identical CDR3. The chain has TRBV5-1 and TRBJ2-5; possibly TRBD2 for D (5 bases). The germline V gene has CDR1 SGHRS and CDR2 YFSETQ. This CDR3 is built from 13 residues. V was clipped by 1 base and J by 2 bases, with 6 bases between them. The CDR3 DNA reads as TGCGCCAGCAGCTTGCCGGGACAAGAGACCCAGTACTTC. Its protein is CASSLPGQETQYF.

Comments on this clone: The same CDR3 arises from other DNA sequences in this sample as well. This chain connects TRBV3-1 (or the pseudogene TRBV3-2) to TRBJ2-7, with D uncertain. CDR1 and CDR2 from the germline V gene are LGHDT and YNNKEL (reference sequence). This CDR3 spans 13 amino acids. Trimming shortened V by 3 bases and J by 0 bases, and 6 bases separated the two germline ends. CDR3 coding DNA: TGTGCCAGCAGCCAGGTGAGCTCCTACGAGCAGTACTTC. It codes for CASSQVSSYEQYF.

This chain uses TRBV27 with TRBJ2-7; D not certain. Trimming removed 0 bases from V and 4 bases from J, with 7 bases in between. Per germline, CDR1 MNHEY and CDR2 SMNVEV (reference sequence). The CDR3 is 13 amino acids. The chain's CDR3 is CASSLSFGYEQYF. The CDR3 DNA reads TGTGCCAGCAGTTTATCGTTCGGGTACGAGCAGTACTTC.

The chain links TRBV4-2 to TRBJ1-5; no clear D. The CDR3 contains 14 residues. Germline CDR1 LGHNA, CDR2 YNFKEQ. V lost 3 bases, J lost 2 bases, and 8 bases lay in between. CDR3 nucleotide sequence: TGTGCCAGCAGCCATGACTGGGGCAATCAGCCCCAGCATTTT. It is translated as CASSHDWGNQPQHF.

With respect to this clone: At one boundary the junction diverges from the germline segment, which might be a read error. The rearrangement joins TRBV7-8 to TRBJ1-1, with TRBD1 identical over 7 bases. CDR3 length equals 14 residues. The V gene's germline CDR1 is SGHVS and CDR2 FQNEAQ. The CDR3 is CASSLAGGTTEAFF. In DNA form, the CDR3 reads TGTGCCAGCAGCCTAGCAGGGGGAACCACTGAAGCTTTCTTT.

V and J are TRBV11-2 and TRBJ2-7; D uncertain. This CDR3 region has 13 residues. Trimming cost V 2 bases and J 2 bases, with 7 bases left between them. Germline CDR1 SGHAT, CDR2 FQNNGV. Here the CDR3 reads CASSLILPYEQYF. As DNA, the CDR3 is TGTGCCAGCAGCTTAATCCTTCCCTACGAGCAGTACTTC.

CDR3: CASSLGGGEQFF. The DNA of the CDR3 is TGTGCCAGCAGCTTAGGGGGAGGTGAGCAGTTCTTC. The chain recombines TRBV9 with TRBJ2-1; D tentatively fits TRBD1 or TRBD2 (6 bases each). Trimming removed 4 bases at V and 9 bases at J, with 11 bases between. This CDR3 has 12 amino acids. In germline, CDR1 is SGDLS, CDR2 YYNGEE. The complete variable domain, with remaining parts taken from reference TRBV9 and TRBJ2-1, reads DSGVTQTPKHLITATGQRVTLRCSPRSGDLSVYWYQQSLDQGLQFLIQYYNGEERAKGNILERFSAQQFPDLHSELNLSSLELGDSALYFCASSLGGGEQFFGPGTRLTVL.

The chain employs TRBV19 and TRBJ1-5; maybe TRBD1 (6 bases). The CDR3 is 14 residues long. Trimming took 0 bases from V and 7 from J, leaving 10 bases between them. The germline gives CDR1 LNHDA, CDR2 SQIVND (reference sequence). The chain's CDR3 is CASSIDRDRQPQHF. For the CDR3, the DNA is TGTGCCAGTAGTATAGACCGCGACAGGCAGCCCCAGCATTTT.

The chain recombines TRBV19 with TRBJ2-3; 10 nucleotides match TRBD1. Germline CDR1 reads LNHDA; CDR2 reads SQIVND (reference sequence). This CDR3 has 15 residues. V trimming: 4 bases; J trimming: 4 bases; junction bases outside the gene matches: 5. CDR3 amino acids: CASSTRDRGPDTQYF. The CDR3 region has the DNA TGTGCCAGTAGTACCCGGGACAGGGGACCAGATACGCAGTATTTT.

The chain has TRBV5-6 and TRBJ2-7; tentatively, D is TRBD2 (6 bases). With 5 bases removed from V and 5 bases from J, the gap between germline ends came to 14 bases. The CDR3 is 13 amino acids. Germline V gene data show CDR1 as SGHDT and CDR2 as YYEEEE. CDR3 sequence: CASRFTSQDEQYF. DNA for the CDR3: TGTGCCAGCAGGTTTACTAGCCAGGACGAGCAGTACTTC.